This TCR beta chain was recovered during a study of T cell responses to AZD1222 COVID-19 vaccine. The repertoire was sequenced with immunoSEQ multiplex PCR; TCRdb's copy has only in-frame clones and lacks some. The sample has 99,000 or so clones, about 88% seen once. The receptor was isolated from an adult who received the AZD1222 COVID-19 vaccine. The sample here was peripheral blood, taken 28 days after the second AZD1222 dose.

This CDR3 is CATPDGEDNEQFF. The CDR3 DNA is TGTGCCACCCCTGACGGGGAGGACAATGAGCAGTTCTTC. The genes are TRBV15 and TRBJ2-1; weak D call: TRBD2 (6 bases). This CDR3 has 13 residues. V was shortened by 8 bases and J by 5 bases, with 13 bases between the two germline ends. Germline CDR1 LNHNV, CDR2 YYDKDF (reference sequence).